One and the same sample provided the 30 T cell receptor beta chains below, sequenced in a study of tumor T cells in aggressive B-cell lymphoma. The repertoire was sequenced with immunoSEQ multiplex PCR; TCRdb's copy has only in-frame clones and lacks some. The table lists about 9,900 clones, 70% to 90% of them singletons. The specimen sequenced was tumor tissue. Source of these receptors: an adult with diffuse large B cell lymphoma.

This clone was picked up one time. This chain links TRBV6-5 with TRBJ1-1; 8 bases align to TRBD1. The V gene's germline CDR1 is MNHEY and CDR2 SVGAGI. This CDR3 has 13 amino acids. V lost 6 bases to trimming and J lost 11 bases; unmatched junction nucleotides: 11. The CDR3 bases are TGTGCCAGCAGACCCGGACAGGGCGCGTGGGCTTTCTTT. Encoded protein: CASRPGQGAWAFF.

The V gene is TRBV5-6, the J gene TRBJ2-3; tentatively, D is TRBD2 (5 bases). The CDR3 loop spans 14 amino acids. V lost 4 bases to trimming and J lost 12 bases, with 21 bases between them. Germline V gene sequence: CDR1 SGHDT, CDR2 YYEEEE. CDR3 loop: CASSPVNGNSRQYF. The CDR3 nucleotides are TGTGCCAGCAGCCCCGTGAACGGGAACTCTCGTCAGTATTTT.

This chain joins TRBV5-1 and TRBJ2-1, with 12 bases identical to TRBD2. The V segment lost 0 bases and the J segment 0 bases; nucleotides outside the gene matches: 10. The CDR3 contains 20 residues. Germline V gene data show CDR1 as SGHRS and CDR2 as YFSETQ. Written as DNA, the CDR3 is TGCGCCAGCAGCTTGGGGTTCGGGACTAGCGGGCCAAACTCCTACAATGAGCAGTTCTTC. Protein sequence: CASSLGFGTSGPNSYNEQFF.

V is TRBV5-6 and J is TRBJ2-5; 8 nucleotides match TRBD2. From germline, CDR1 is SGHDT and CDR2 YYEEEE. The CDR3 is 17 residues long. V lost 2 bases and J lost 5; bases outside the gene matches: 14. CDR3 loop: CASSFVGALAGGETQYF. The DNA for the CDR3 is TGTGCCAGCAGCTTCGTGGGGGCCCTAGCGGGTGGGGAGACCCAGTACTTC.

The CDR3 DNA is TGTGCCAGCAGTCTGGACAGGGGAGGTGGGGAGCAGTTCTTC. Translated, it gives CASSLDRGGGEQFF. The chain joins TRBV7-3 to TRBJ2-1; 9 nucleotides agree with TRBD1. The CDR3 is 14 residues long. Trimming removed 6 bases from V and 10 bases from J; junction bases left unmatched: 10. CDR1 and CDR2 from the germline V gene are SGHTA and FQGTGA. Full variable domain (outside the CDR3, taken from reference TRBV7-3 and TRBJ2-1): GAGVSQTPSNKVTEKGKYVELRCDPISGHTALYWYRQSLGQGPEFLIYFQGTGAADDSGLPNDRFFAVRPEGSVSTLKIQRTERGDSAVYLCASSLDRGGGEQFFGPGTRLTVL.

A single count supports this clone. The V call is TRBV5-1, the J call TRBJ2-1, with D perhaps matching TRBD2 (5 bases). Germline CDR1 and CDR2: SGHRS and YFSETQ. The ends were cut back, 0 bases at V and 8 bases at J, with 12 bases in the middle. The CDR3 totals 14 residues. Here the CDR3 reads CASSLALGSDEQFF. Here the CDR3 DNA reads TGCGCCAGCAGCTTGGCCTTAGGGAGCGATGAGCAGTTCTTC.

The V call is TRBV15, the J call TRBJ2-3, with a tentative D call TRBD1 (5 bases). There are 16 residues in the CDR3. CDR1 and CDR2 (germline): LNHNV, YYDKDF (reference sequence). V was clipped by 5 bases and J by 2 bases, with 17 bases between them. CDR3 amino acids: CATSDRTSLFTDTQYF. In nucleotides, the CDR3 is TGTGCCACCAGCGACCGGACATCATTATTCACAGATACGCAGTATTTT.

The chain links TRBV27 to TRBJ1-2; 8 bases are shared with TRBD1. CDR3 length equals 14 residues. Germline-derived CDR1 and CDR2 are MNHEY and SMNVEV (reference sequence). J gave up 6 bases and V 5 bases, and 8 bases lay outside the gene matches. CDR3 in DNA: TGTGCCAGCAGTCCTCTGGACAGGGTTAATGGCTACACCTTC. Its translation: CASSPLDRVNGYTF.

The V gene is TRBV27, the J gene TRBJ2-5, with D perhaps matching TRBD2 (5 bases). Per germline, CDR1 MNHEY and CDR2 SMNVEV (reference sequence). The CDR3 contains 14 residues. V lost 4 bases and J lost 6, with 15 bases in between. The DNA of the CDR3 is TGTGCCAGCAGTTCCCCTAGCATGGGAAAGACCCAGTACTTC. This encodes CASSSPSMGKTQYF.

The rearrangement uses TRBV4-2 and TRBJ2-1; 12 bases are a match to TRBD2. Germline V gene sequence: CDR1 LGHNA, CDR2 YNFKEQ. The CDR3 has 21 residues. Trimming took 0 bases from V and 0 from J; bases not matched to a gene: 12. The DNA of the CDR3 is TGTGCCAGCAGCCAAGATCTCGGGGGAGGACTAGCGGGGTCCTCCTACAATGAGCAGTTCTTC. This sequence encodes CASSQDLGGGLAGSSYNEQFF.

About this clone: The germline gene is not matched at one end of the junction; a read error may be the cause. The gene calls are TRBV19 and TRBJ2-3; 13 bases are a match to TRBD2. The CDR3 is made up of 17 amino acids. Germline CDR1 and CDR2: LNHDA and SQIVND (reference sequence). As DNA, the CDR3 is TGTGCCGGTAGTAAAAACGGACTAGCGGGAGAGGCGGATACGCAGTATTTT. This translates into CAGSKNGLAGEADTQYF. Full variable domain (outside the CDR3, taken from reference TRBV19 and TRBJ2-3): DGGITQSPKYLFRKEGQNVTLSCEQNLNHDAMYWYRQDPGQGLRLIYYSQIVNDFQKGDIAEGYSVSREKKESFPLTVTSAQKNPTAFYLCAGSKNGLAGEADTQYFGPGTRLTVL.

The V gene is TRBV6-5, the J gene TRBJ2-7; D perhaps matches TRBD1 (6 bases). Between the trimmed V and J ends, which lost 2 bases and 5 bases, there was a span of 13 bases. Germline V gene sequence: CDR1 MNHEY, CDR2 SVGAGI. This CDR3 is 14 amino acids long. CDR3 amino acids: CASSYEQGPDEQYF. CDR3 bases: TGTGCCAGCAGTTACGAACAGGGCCCGGACGAGCAGTACTTC.

The rearrangement links TRBV18 to TRBJ1-2, with TRBD1 identical over 10 bases. V trimming: 6 bases; J trimming: 5 bases; junction bases outside the gene matches: 6. Germline loops: CDR1 KGHSH, CDR2 LQKENI. The CDR3 runs to 14 residues. For the CDR3, the DNA is TGTGCCAGCTCGCAGGGACAGGGGTTGTATGGCTACACCTTC. This encodes CASSQGQGLYGYTF.

The chain links TRBV6-1 to TRBJ1-3, with 8 nucleotides matching TRBD1. CDR1 MNHNS and CDR2 SASEGT come from the germline V gene. Trimming removed 3 bases from V and 3 bases from J; junction bases left unmatched: 7. The CDR3 is 16 residues long. The CDR3 sequence: CASSDGTGPFGNTIYF. For the CDR3, the DNA is TGTGCCAGCAGTGACGGGACAGGCCCTTTTGGAAACACCATATATTTT.

The gene calls are TRBV5-1 and TRBJ2-5; the match to TRBD2 covers 10 bases. The CDR3 sequence is 13 residues long. J lost 2 bases, V lost 6 bases, and 1 base had no gene match. Germline lookup yields CDR1 SGHRS and CDR2 YFSETQ. The CDR3 DNA sequence: TGCGCCAGCACAGCGGGAGGGCAAGAGACCCAGTACTTC. It codes for CASTAGGQETQYF. Full variable domain (remainder filled in from reference TRBV5-1 and TRBJ2-5): KAGVTQTPRYLIKTRGQQVTLSCSPISGHRSVSWYQQTPGQGLQFLFEYFSETQRNKGNFPGRFSGRQFSNSRSEMNVSTLELGDSALYLCASTAGGQETQYFGPGTRLLVL.

The J gene is TRBJ1-5, the V gene TRBV19; the match to TRBD1 covers 7 bases. The trim removed 3 bases at V and 8 bases at J, leaving 10 bases unmatched. This CDR3 spans 15 amino acids. Germline V lookup: CDR1 LNHDA, CDR2 SQIVND (reference sequence). CDR3 sequence: CASSIRDSFFEPQHF. The CDR3 DNA reads TGTGCCAGTAGTATCCGGGACAGTTTTTTTGAGCCCCAGCATTTT.

The genes are TRBV21-1 and TRBJ1-1; the tabulated D call, TRBD1, remains unverified against the DNA. TRBV21-1 is deemed a pseudogene. CDR3 length: 17 amino acids. As DNA, the CDR3 is TGTGCCAGCAGCAATTACAGGGGAGGTTTGGGGAACACTGAAGCTTTCTTT. Protein sequence: CASSNYRGGLGNTEAFF.

This clone was detected once. V is TRBV5-5 and J is TRBJ1-1; no reliable D call. CDR3 length: 11 residues. Germline V gene lookup returns CDR1 SGHKS and CDR2 YYEKEE (reference sequence). V lost 0 bases and J 9 bases, leaving 6 bases between the germline ends. CDR3 region: CASSLGAQAFF. The CDR3 nucleotides are TGTGCCAGCAGCTTGGGAGCCCAAGCTTTCTTT.

The chain recombines TRBV5-5 with TRBJ1-3; 9 bases match TRBD1. Germline CDR1 is SGHKS and CDR2 is YYEKEE (reference sequence). V trimming: 3 bases; J trimming: 3 bases; junction bases outside the gene matches: 10. The CDR3 runs 17 residues. CDR3 sequence (DNA): TGTGCCAGCAGCTCCCTACCGGGGACAGGGTTTGGAAACACCATATATTTT. Its protein product is CASSSLPGTGFGNTIYF.

The chain employs TRBV19 and TRBJ2-2, with D possibly TRBD1 on 5 matching bases. V was shortened by 7 bases and J by 2 bases, with 11 bases between the two germline ends. Germline-derived CDR1 and CDR2 are LNHDA and SQIVND (reference sequence). This CDR3 contains 14 residues. The CDR3 coding sequence is TGTGCCAGTACGAGACAGATAAACACCGGGGAGCTGTTTTTT. Translation gives CASTRQINTGELFF.

In its sample, this clone was seen a few times. The chain couples TRBV7-2 to TRBJ2-2; TRBD1 agrees at 9 bases. This CDR3 comprises 15 residues. V lost 4 bases and J lost 3; bases outside the gene matches: 3. Germline V gene data show CDR1 as SGHTA and CDR2 as FQGNSA. The CDR3 reads CASSSDRGDTGELFF. CDR3 nucleotide sequence: TGTGCCAGCAGCTCCGACAGGGGGGACACCGGGGAGCTGTTTTTT.

This clone was picked up a small number of times. The chain couples TRBV5-6 to TRBJ2-1, with a tentative D call TRBD2 (6 bases). V gave up 4 bases and J gave up 4 bases, with 15 bases separating them. The CDR3 covers 15 residues. CDR1 and CDR2 from the germline V gene are SGHDT and YYEEEE. The CDR3 spells CASSPERREYNEQFF. The CDR3 coding sequence is TGTGCCAGCAGCCCCGAACGGCGGGAATACAATGAGCAGTTCTTC.

The rearrangement uses TRBV11-1 and TRBJ1-6, with D perhaps TRBD1 (6 bases). Trimming took off 0 bases at V and 6 bases at J, with 12 bases between the two ends. Germline V gives CDR1 SGHAT, CDR2 FQDESV (reference sequence). This CDR3 spans 16 amino acids. As DNA, the CDR3 is TGTGCCAGCAGCTTAGCTCGAACAGGGATTAATTCACCCCTCCACTTT. Its protein is CASSLARTGINSPLHF.

Points on this clone: The junction departs from the called germline gene at one end, perhaps through a read error. The V and J genes are TRBV29-1 and TRBJ2-1, with 11 bases fitting TRBD2. CDR1 and CDR2 from the germline V gene are SQVTM and ANQGSEA. The CDR3 runs to 16 residues. The CDR3 here is CSVEGLAGLSYNEQFF. The CDR3 DNA reads TGCAGCGTCGAAGGACTAGCGGGCCTCTCCTACAATGAGCAGTTCTTC.

This clone occurred a few times. The genes are TRBV29-1 and TRBJ2-1; 9 positions agree with TRBD2. The germline V gene encodes CDR1 SQVTM and CDR2 ANQGSEA. V lost 3 bases to trimming and J lost 7 bases; unmatched junction nucleotides: 10. The CDR3 sequence is 15 residues long. CDR3 DNA: TGCAGCGTTGAGGGCGGGAGGGCCTCCTGGAATGAGCAGTTCTTC. This sequence encodes CSVEGGRASWNEQFF.

The rearrangement joins TRBV5-4 to TRBJ2-4; no firm D call. CDR3 size: 15 residues. Per germline, CDR1 SGHNT and CDR2 YYREEE (reference sequence). V lost 0 bases and J 0 bases, leaving 7 bases between the germline ends. CDR3 bases: TGTGCCAGCAGCTTGGCCGGAGTAGCCAAAAACATTCAGTACTTC. Protein sequence: CASSLAGVAKNIQYF.

The chain couples TRBV6-1 to TRBJ1-2; D is ambiguous. Deletions cut 6 bases from V and 4 bases from J, with 12 bases between. CDR3 length: 13 residues. CDR1 is MNHNS, CDR2 SASEGT, per germline. The CDR3 protein is CASSYPGLYGYTF. In nucleotides, the CDR3 is TGTGCCAGCAGCTACCCCGGTCTCTATGGCTACACCTTC.

This chain uses TRBV19 with TRBJ1-2, with D perhaps TRBD1 (5 bases). The V end lost 6 bases, the J end lost 4 bases, and 9 bases lay between the germline ends. The CDR3 is 12 amino acids. CDR1 LNHDA and CDR2 SQIVND come from the germline V gene (reference sequence). The CDR3 reads CASRTTAYGYTF. CDR3 bases: TGTGCCAGTAGAACGACAGCCTATGGCTACACCTTC.

The genes are TRBV30 and TRBJ1-2, with 8 bases fitting TRBD1. CDR3 length equals 12 residues. The trim removed 5 bases at V and 3 bases at J, leaving 2 bases unmatched. In germline, CDR1 is GTSNPN, CDR2 SVGIG (reference sequence). The CDR3 DNA reads as TGTGCCTGGGACAGGGGTGACTATGGCTACACCTTC. Translating gives CAWDRGDYGYTF.

The chain links TRBV28 to TRBJ1-2; 7 positions agree with TRBD1. This CDR3 region has 16 residues. Germline lookup yields CDR1 MDHEN and CDR2 SYDVKM. The junction had 9 bases not matched to a gene; V was cut back by 4 bases and J by 1 base. The CDR3 sequence: CASSSLTGSSNYGYTF. In DNA, the CDR3 is TGTGCCAGCAGTTCTCTGACAGGGAGTAGTAACTATGGCTACACCTTC.